The clone carrying this T cell receptor beta chain came up a few times. Its antigen remains unknown. The sample is drawn from a study of cytomegalovirus exposure and HLA in healthy donors. Amplification used 60 Vbeta primers and 13 Jbeta primers. Assay used: immunoSEQ multiplex PCR; TCRdb lists only in-frame clones, some missing. The sample records 100,000 or so clones, around 80% being singletons. General study results and limits: In a later analysis, specific HLA alleles were associated with 15,000 to 20,000 TCR beta sequences at a 0.05 false discovery rate. There were some public TCRs occurring in many donors, but most TCR sequences were rare.

V was trimmed by 7 bases and J by 0 bases, leaving 7 bases between them. This CDR3 has 12 amino acids. Germline V gene data show CDR1 as MDHEN and CDR2 as SYDVKM. The receptor's source is a man younger than 40 in good health and CMV-seronegative. The chain is built from TRBV28 and TRBJ2-7, with D unclear. The specimen was PBMCs. The CDR3 protein is CASKESSYEQYF. In DNA form, the CDR3 reads TGTGCCAGCAAGGAGAGCTCCTACGAGCAGTACTTC.